This T cell receptor (beta chain) was obtained from a study of T cells in Graves' hyperthyroidism and ophthalmopathy (dated by TCRdb to between 2017 and 2020). About the full investigation: Peripheral blood samples were taken at the time of initial diagnosis, prior to any treatment. According to the paper, TCR Vbeta CDR3 sequencing was carried out on roughly 130 peripheral blood samples, which came from some 41 ophthalmopathy, 80 or so hyperthyroidism and roughly 17 progressor patients. The 100 discovery patients were divided at random into training and test sets in a 7:3 ratio. To identify TCR V-J signatures that set the groups apart, the researchers used a discovery cohort of about a hundred patients, made up of under 45 with Graves' ophthalmopathy and some 60 with stable Graves' hyperthyroidism. The study also compared thyroid tissue and blood T-cell repertoires from several Graves' hyperthyroidism patients. Whether ophthalmopathy could be predicted prospectively was tested in an independent validation cohort made up of 18 to 20 hyperthyroidism patients plus 17 patients who later progressed to ophthalmopathy. After sampling, hyperthyroidism patients received methimazole starting at 30 mg daily, and ophthalmopathy patients received high-dose intravenous methylprednisolone.

General conclusions and limits of the study: No statistical method was used to fix the sample size in advance, and group allocation was not hidden from the investigators. During validation, the model predicted progression to ophthalmopathy a median of about 5.9 months ahead of onset, with approximately 70% sensitivity and about 75% specificity. Most expanded thyroid clonotypes (frequency above 0.001) were also found in blood, which suggests that blood repertoires may mirror thyroid immune responses. A 13 V-J signature model separated ophthalmopathy from stable hyperthyroidism, with over 85% sensitivity and 81.08% specificity in cross-validation and 80%/75% in testing.

The table lists this clonotype with many counts. The clone's antigen remains unknown. Per-base quality was not reported, and no clone a single base away is much larger than it. Ophthalmopathy patients had moderately to severely active disease, Clinical Activity Score of at least 3, NOSPECS grade of at least 4, and duration under 3 months. The study excluded patients with uncontrolled infections, other autoimmune diseases, pregnancy or lactation. Diagnoses were based on clinical symptoms, serum thyroxine and TRAb, thyroid ultrasound and orbital computed tomography. Ficoll-Paque density gradient centrifugation was used to isolate PBMCs from around 10 ml of fresh peripheral blood. Total RNA was extracted using Trizol reagent, and RNA quality was assessed on an Agilent 2100 Bioanalyzer. The TCR beta CDR3 regions were amplified from the RNA transcripts. The TCR CDR3 was subjected to a first round of RT-PCR using the HTBI primer set and the Qiagen OneStep RT-PCR kit. Libraries were constructed in a second round of multiplex PCR, after which size selection and purification were carried out. The libraries were sequenced on an Illumina HiSeq2000 using paired-end 100 bp reads. The authors processed their data as follows. SOAPnuke was used to process the raw data, with reads discarded if the reads contained adapters or uncalled bases, had a mean Phred below 15, or lacked an exact constant-primer or identifier match. High-quality paired reads were merged with COPE v1.2.5, and unique nucleotide sequences were defined as clonotypes. MiTCR v1.1 was used to align clonotypes to the IMGT TRBV, TRBD and TRBJ reference segments. The analysis included only V-J combinations with a frequency above 0.0001, which together covered about 99% of the repertoires. The TCS score was defined as the ratio of F50 (clonal expansion) to E x V (chaos), calculated using BLOSUM62-based TCRdist between CDR3 peptides within each V-J. Welch's t-statistics and random forest reduced fewer than 600 V-J features to fewer than 15, which were used in a naive Bayes classifier (R e1071). TCRdb trimmed the raw reads at Q25, called clones with MiXCR and kept productive beta chains. Every CDR3 protein is listed once, alongside the most common genes and DNA of its rows. These V and J calls rely on TCRdb rather than the paper's analysis. The sample yields under 350,000 distinct CDR3 sequences; approximately 17% were counted once. The ten largest make up 55% to 60% of the sample.

CDR1 SGHVS and CDR2 FNYEAQ were looked up in the germline V gene. Reading from cysteine to phenylalanine, the CDR3 counts 15 amino acids. The CDR3 DNA has 45 bases and is translated from base 1. The V and J ends are trimmed by 5 bases and 4 bases, leaving 16 bases between them. Recombination linked TRBV7-6 to TRBJ2-3, and perhaps TRBD1 as D gene, on 6 matching bases. The TCR sequence derives from a woman aged 60 to 75 with Graves' ophthalmopathy. The sequenced material came from blood. The nucleotide sequence is TGTGCCAGCAGCCAGGAGAGGGGGTCCGCAGATACGCAGTATTTT. It codes for CASSQERGSADTQYF.